This T cell receptor (beta chain) was profiled in a study of blood T cell repertoires in COVID-19. About the study: The United States, Italy and Spain supplied acute and convalescent COVID-19 samples. PBMCs, B-cell-depleted T cells, or T cells provided the cDNA or gDNA that made up the material.

This CDR3 spans 15 amino acids. The germline CDR1 and CDR2 sequences are SEHNR and FQNEAQ (reference sequence). V lost 5 bases, J lost 5 bases, and 7 bases stayed unmatched. In the authors' workflow: Reference gene primer amplification gave estimated nucleated cell counts. Produced via immunoSEQ multiplex PCR; TCRdb's table is partial and in-frame only. V and J calls and clone size are as listed in that table; D and trimming were resolved from the DNA. The table has around 100,000 clones, more than 70% seen once. Sample: peripheral blood. The chain uses TRBV7-9 and TRBJ1-5; 9 positions match TRBD1. The TCR comes from a woman aged 30 to 39 with acute or convalescent COVID-19. The CDR3 sequence is CASSLWTGEHQPQHF. The CDR3 DNA follows: TGTGCCAGCAGCCTATGGACAGGGGAACATCAGCCCCAGCATTTT. Together with reference TRBV7-9 and TRBJ1-5, the CDR3 gives the full variable domain: DTGVSQNPRHKITKRGQNVTFRCDPISEHNRLYWYRQTLGQGPEFLTYFQNEAQLEKSRLLSDRFSAERPKGSFSTLEIQRTEQGDSAMYLCASSLWTGEHQPQHFGDGTRLSIL.